This record covers a single T cell receptor beta chain. The antigen remains unidentified. The sample originates from a study of OX40 agonist ivuxolimab in advanced cancers. General observations from the study: With doses of 0.1 to 3.0 mg/kg, CD4+ and CD8+ blood T cells had undergone clonal expansion by week 6.

With 1 base removed from V and 7 bases from J, the gap between germline ends came to 10 bases. The germline CDR1 and CDR2 sequences are SEHNR and FQNEAQ (reference sequence). The CDR3 spans 13 residues. Profiled with immunoSEQ multiplex PCR; TCRdb holds only in-frame clones, not every one. The data contain about 52,000 clones, 88% of them singletons. Researchers took blood at baseline, on cycle 4 day 1, and on cycle 7 day 1. Sequencing used CD4+ or CD8+ T cells sorted from blood, obtained in a trial of the OX40 agonist ivuxolimab. The chain combines TRBV7-9 with TRBJ1-1, with no clear D. This clonotype originated in an adult with an advanced solid tumor such as melanoma, head and neck, liver or kidney cancer. As DNA, the CDR3 is TGTGCCAGCAGCTTAGACGGAGGAAATGAAGCTTTCTTT. Amino acids: CASSLDGGNEAFF.